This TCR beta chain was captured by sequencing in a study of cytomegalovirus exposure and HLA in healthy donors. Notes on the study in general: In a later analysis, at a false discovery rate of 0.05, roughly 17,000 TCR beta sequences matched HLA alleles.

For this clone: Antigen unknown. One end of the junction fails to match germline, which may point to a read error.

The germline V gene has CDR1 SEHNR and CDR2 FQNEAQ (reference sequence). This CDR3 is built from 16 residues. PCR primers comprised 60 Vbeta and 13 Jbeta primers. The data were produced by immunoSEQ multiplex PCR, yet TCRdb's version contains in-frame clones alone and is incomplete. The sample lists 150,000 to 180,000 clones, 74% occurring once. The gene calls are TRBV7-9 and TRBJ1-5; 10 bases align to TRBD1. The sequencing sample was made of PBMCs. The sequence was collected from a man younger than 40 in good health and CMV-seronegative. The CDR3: CASSFGQGGRNQPQNF. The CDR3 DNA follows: TGTGCCAGCAGCTTCGGACAGGGGGGCAGGAATCAGCCCCAGAATTTT.